Listed below are T cell receptor beta chains from one sample, sequenced in a study of identical twins. MiXCR, run by TCRdb on the 5' RACE reads, gives a single entry per CDR3 protein. The data contain more than 350,000 distinct CDR3 sequences, roughly 10% of them singletons. The sequenced sample consisted of naive T cells sorted from blood. The receptor source for this set is a woman aged 45-65 years in good health. The CDR3 runs from the conserved cysteine through the conserved F or W. The size of a clone is reported for some rows only, either as once, few or many, or as a class for expanded clones.

j_call,clone_size,v_call,cdr3_aa
TRBJ2-1,once,TRBV20-1,CSARDDGLGGFWEQFF
TRBJ2-7,NA,TRBV27,CASRSSLLRGEQYF
TRBJ2-7,NA,TRBV4-1,CASSQGTSGSSYEQYF
TRBJ2-7,few,TRBV7-2,CASSVQRSYEQYF
TRBJ2-3,few,TRBV5-6,CASRLRGGDTQYF
TRBJ2-3,few,TRBV5-1,CASSLERGGADTQYF
TRBJ1-4,few,TRBV6-5,CASSSRTGNREKLFF
TRBJ2-2,few,TRBV4-1,CASSPPGPTGELFF
TRBJ1-1,NA,TRBV29-1,CSALDRAGTEAFF
TRBJ2-5,NA,TRBV12-3/TRBV12-4,CASSFGFSGETQYF
TRBJ2-3,NA,TRBV9,CASSRDRPRGTDTQYF
TRBJ2-7,many,TRBV4-1,CASSLPGVGYEQYF
TRBJ1-2,NA,TRBV5-5,CASSLEGRGRRGYTF
TRBJ2-5,many,TRBV5-1,CASSPSQGTLGETQYF
TRBJ1-1,NA,TRBV6-5,CASSYAQVNTEAFF
TRBJ1-1,many,TRBV11-2,CASSLDRIIGTEAFF
TRBJ1-5,NA,TRBV12-3/TRBV12-4,CASSFQGSQPQHF
TRBJ2-7,NA,TRBV5-1,CASSLDSCEQYF
TRBJ1-2,NA,TRBV5-1,CASSLEAGNYGYTF
TRBJ2-1,NA,TRBV3-1,CASSHYASGSSYNEQFF
TRBJ1-2,many,TRBV29-1,CSVASGNYGYTF
TRBJ1-1,NA,TRBV14,CASSQDTGEAFF
TRBJ2-7,many,TRBV2,CASRRQGTYEQYF
TRBJ2-1,NA,TRBV20-1,CSARDVGTSLEQFF
TRBJ2-1,many,TRBV5-1,CASSLAPSGRAYNEQFF